This entry describes one T cell receptor beta chain. Its antigen is currently not known. The record has no base qualities; no much larger clone is one base away. Library prep was done by the immunoSEQ multiplex PCR assay. A mixture of 60 forward primers for TCR Vbeta segments and 13 reverse primers for TCR Jbeta segments was used in the multiplex PCR. The CDR3 region of rearranged TCR beta genes was amplified from genomic DNA with a multiplex PCR assay. The amplified TCR beta libraries were sequenced on the Illumina HiSeq System as 87-base-pair reads. Regarding the original processing steps: A later analysis counted about 80 million unique TCR beta chains across the roughly 700 repertoires, and some 11 million of these chains were shared by at least two donors. Raw reads were error-corrected and collapsed into unique sequences by a nearest-neighbor algorithm in which closely related sequences were merged to remove PCR and sequencing errors. Alignment of CDR3 sequences to IMGT reference sequences was used to assign V, D and J gene segments. For a sequence to be retained, a match of at least six nucleotides to both a V gene segment and a J gene segment was required. Rearrangements were called productive when the CDR3 lacked stop codons and stayed in frame with V and J; all others were non-productive. Following IMGT convention, CDR3 was defined as the stretch from the second conserved V-encoded cysteine up to the conserved J-encoded phenylalanine. In an earlier analysis of approximately 500 of the donors, sequences lacking an unambiguous match to a single V gene segment were excluded. In an earlier analysis of some 590 of the donors, V segments were called functional above 56.7% productive rearrangements and were called segregating when the between-donor standard deviation exceeded 5%. A statistical classification framework was built for diagnosing cytomegalovirus status from the catalog of TCR beta chain sequences. A later analysis assigned V and J genes by comparing TCR nucleotide sequences with IMGT/GENE-DB human TR gene sequences. A later analysis assigned CDR3 sequences and most-parsimonious VDJ recombination scenarios with the TCRdist pipeline. A later analysis defined each TCR beta chain by its CDR3 amino acid sequence plus V-gene family, and excluded reads lacking a unique V-gene family. To address suspected cross-contamination and a sequencing artifact, a later analysis removed approximately 590 highly shared, low-generation-probability nucleotide sequences. In a later analysis, a clonal expansion index for each public chain was calculated from normalized within-repertoire ranks of inferred template counts. Generation probabilities in a later analysis came from a VDJ recombination model fitted to out-of-frame rearrangements, and those results were checked against IGoR. In a later analysis, TCR-TCR, TCR-HLA and TCR-CMV co-occurrence was scored with hypergeometric tests, and a repertoire-size bias correction was applied to TCR pairs. In a later analysis, false discovery rates were estimated by permuting HLA or CMV assignments 20 times. In a later analysis, co-occurring TCRs were grouped using DBSCAN, and TCRdist sequence similarity was added for clustering within HLA-allele-positive subsets. Co-occurrence clustering excluded repertoires with fewer than 30,000 or more than 120,000 public chains, plus five with anomalous nucleotide sharing. Not all clones reach the TCRdb copy of this immuneACCESS table, which keeps in-frame sequences only. Checked studies attribute under half of the gap to unresolved V genes and leave the rest unexplained. Clone size and V and J calls were adopted from that table, with D and trimming inferred from the DNA. In all, the sample holds 81,000 or so clones, and more than 55% of those were seen once. Jointly, the top ten make up roughly 6% of the sample.

From the cysteine up to the phenylalanine, the CDR3 has a length of 15 residues. The DNA shown is the 45-base CDR3, in frame from base 1. Here V drops 5 bases and J drops 3 bases, and the junction holds 6 bases not matched to any gene. For CDR1 and CDR2, the germline V gene lists KGHSH and LQKENI. The sample is drawn from a study of cytomegalovirus exposure and HLA in healthy donors (dated by TCRdb to the late 2010s). At the level of the whole study: According to an earlier analysis of 587 of the donors, about 179 million T cells yielded 120 million or so unique TCR beta sequences and approximately 300 Gb of sequence data. The T cell repertoires of 670 or so subjects were profiled by immunosequencing and related to cytomegalovirus serostatus. A later genetic analysis used genome-wide SNP genotypes for about three fifths of the roughly 700 donors, treating that subset as a discovery cohort. The number of typed donors differed by locus: about 620-640 for A, B, C, DRB1 and DQB1; some 540 for DQA1; roughly 600 for DPA1; and around 450 for DPB1. HLA typing included class I and class II loci at four-digit resolution. Rather than using new phenotypic data, the later analysis identified candidate immune exposures from TCR beta sequences and from how often those sequences occurred across donors. Because of strong linkage in the cohort, four or five DR-DQ haplotypes were treated as single units for association and clustering. Among the approximately 420 genotyped donors, approximately 81% belonged to the genetic ancestry cluster associated with self-reported Caucasian donors. An early release covering about 600 HLA-typed donors comprised around 300 gigabases of sequencing data and approximately 80 million unique TCR sequences. The study combined high-throughput TCR immunosequencing, statistical association of individual TCRs with disease status, and machine learning to predict cytomegalovirus infection status. The study aimed to test whether cataloging public T cell receptors could reveal signatures of past pathogen exposure. Donor age, sex, ethnicity and CMV serostatus were compiled alongside the repertoire data. Across approximately 400 genotyped donors of the cohort, an average of about 240,000 unique TCR beta nucleotide sequences per donor were sequenced, and roughly 17% of those sequences were non-productive. An earlier analysis of some 500 of the donors used high-throughput TCR beta sequencing to judge whether each TCR beta V gene segment behaved as functional or pseudogenic. All discovery cohort repertoires had been generated on a single sequencing platform. A later analysis re-examined previously published TCR beta repertoires from more than 550 donors and added high-resolution HLA genotyping to investigate patterns of TCR occurrence. Along with the approximately 700-subject first cohort, a separate validation cohort of over a hundred different subjects was used. Here is what the overall study found, with its caveats: A few of the identified cytomegalovirus-associated TCR beta chains were confirmed in vitro to be specific for cytomegalovirus antigens. A later genetic analysis associated a missense DCLRE1C variant with V-gene and J-gene trimming of TCR beta chains, and an independent cohort replicated the association. According to a later analysis, parvovirus B19, influenza, CMV and Epstein-Barr virus appeared linked to several top co-occurrence clusters. According to the authors, the approach could potentially be generalized to other disease states and immunological phenotypes. In a later analysis, HLA-associated TCR beta chains were found to be more clonally expanded and to have lower generation probabilities than equally common non-associated chains. A further reported finding was that TCR beta sequences accurately predicted the HLA-A and HLA-B alleles for most subjects in the first cohort. In this cohort, only TCR beta chains were sequenced, and detectable features were limited by the absence of alpha or paired-chain data. In the study, 150 to 200 TCR beta chains were listed as associated with cytomegalovirus. Presence/absence analyses assumed roughly uniform sequencing depth across donors, an assumption that may not hold. According to a later analysis, TCR association rates differed among HLA loci, with DRB1 alleles showing the most associated TCRs and HLA-C alleles showing the fewest. HLA typing was unavailable for some donors at each locus, so association tests used only the typed subset. When HLA alleles, especially DR and DQ, strongly co-occurred, TCR associations were difficult to assign to individual alleles. Because the 87-base-pair reads could not distinguish some IMGT-functional V segments, including TRBV6-2 and TRBV6-3, those segments were excluded. The classifier was reported to diagnose cytomegalovirus status with high specificity and sensitivity in both the original and validation cohorts. CMV serostatus was the only immune exposure information available for the cohort. Linkage disequilibrium might explain the correlated functional status among segregating V segments, but an unknown experimental factor could not be ruled out. In an earlier analysis of some 500 of the donors, most TCR beta V segments appeared in productive rearrangements about 90% or about 30% of the time, broadly matching IMGT annotations. Across donors, most TCR sequences were observed very rarely, whereas some public TCRs were present in many individuals. The sequencing pipeline was judged likely to have produced a cluster of highly shared sequence variants as a technical artifact. A later analysis found that most CMV-associated TCR beta chains appeared HLA-restricted, with HLA associations seemingly driven largely by CMV exposure. According to a later genetic analysis, donors in an Asian-associated ancestry cluster had fewer N-insertions in productive TCRs than the roughly 660-donor mean. The earlier analysis of fewer than 750 of the donors excluded 15 to 20 rarely observed V segments, including chromosome 9 orphons, because counts were too low. At a false discovery rate of 0.05, a later analysis linked about 17,000 TCR beta sequences to specific HLA alleles.

The cohort comprised some 730 healthy bone marrow donors. Cohort members were all nominally healthy when sampled, although unrecorded immune exposures were likely present. The donor was CMV seropositive and was included in the group of 300 or so seropositive cohort members. A peripheral blood sample was provided by each donor, and peripheral blood mononuclear cells were used for TCR beta sequencing. The Qiagen DNeasy Blood Extraction Kit was used to extract genomic DNA from the blood cell samples. Sequences were obtained from PBMCs. This clonotype was sampled from a woman aged 25 to 45 in good health and CMV-seropositive. The chain uses TRBV18 and TRBJ2-7; the central 11 bases match TRBD2. The CDR3 amino acid sequence is: CASSAGTSGYYEQYF. The DNA sequence reads TGTGCCAGCTCAGCCGGGACTAGCGGATACTACGAGCAGTACTTC.